Below, one T cell receptor (beta chain) is given with its context. The entry originates in a study of blood T cell repertoires in COVID-19. Germline loops: CDR1 SGHTA, CDR2 FQGNSA. Between the trimmed V and J ends, which lost 3 bases and 1 base, there was a span of 7 bases. The CDR3 extends over 14 amino acids. Measured with immunoSEQ multiplex PCR; TCRdb has only the in-frame clones, and not every one. The sample consists of 200,000 to 250,000 clones, 80% to 90% of them appearing once. The sequenced sample consisted of peripheral blood. This sequence joins TRBV7-2 and TRBJ2-1; the D is unclear. The receptor comes from a man between 50 and 59 years old with acute or convalescent COVID-19. CDR3 DNA sequence: TGTGCCAGCAGCTTCCTTTCTTCCTACAATGAGCAGTTCTTC. It is translated as CASSFLSSYNEQFF. Full variable domain (outside the CDR3, taken from reference TRBV7-2 and TRBJ2-1): GAGVSQSPSNKVTEKGKDVELRCDPISGHTALYWYRQSLGQGLEFLIYFQGNSAPDKSGLPSDRFSAERTGGSVSTLTIQRTQQEDSAVYLCASSFLSSYNEQFFGPGTRLTVL.